These 17 T cell receptor beta chains were all obtained from the same sample, sequenced in a study of shared clonotypes between healthy human individuals. Using immunoSEQ multiplex PCR, the repertoire was profiled, and TCRdb retains in-frame clones only, with some absent. The sample holds more than 2 million clones, about 95% seen once. The material sequenced was naive CD4+ T cells sorted from blood. Subset in this sample: CD45RA+ positively selected. The source of these receptors is a man in his late teens or twenties in good health.

The chain recombines TRBV18 with TRBJ1-5; D remains unclear. In germline, CDR1 is KGHSH, CDR2 LQKENI. The CDR3 runs 14 residues. V lost 6 bases and J lost 3, with 12 bases in between. CDR3 sequence (DNA): TGTGCCAGCTCTGCCGCACCGGACAATCAGCCCCAGCATTTT. Amino acid sequence: CASSAAPDNQPQHF.

This chain joins TRBV29-1 and TRBJ2-5, with D possibly TRBD1 on 5 matching bases. Trimming pared 4 bases from V and 2 bases from J, leaving 14 bases between. The CDR3 has 14 residues. Germline V gene lookup returns CDR1 SQVTM and CDR2 ANQGSEA. Here the CDR3 reads CSVVRSGNQETQYF. The CDR3, as DNA: TGCAGCGTTGTTCGGTCAGGGAATCAAGAGACCCAGTACTTC.

This chain joins TRBV6-4 and TRBJ2-3; D perhaps matches TRBD1 (5 bases). This CDR3 comprises 13 residues. Germline V gene sequence: CDR1 MRHNA, CDR2 SNTAGT. Trimming removed 6 bases at V and 2 bases at J, with 9 bases between. The CDR3 DNA follows: TGTGCCAGCAGAAAGGACAACACAGATACGCAGTATTTT. This codes for CASRKDNTDTQYF.

This chain joins TRBV6-1 and TRBJ1-2, with D possibly matching TRBD1 (5 bases). V was cut by 0 bases and J by 2 bases, with 10 bases left in between. CDR1 is MNHNS and CDR2 is SASEGT in the germline V gene. The CDR3 loop spans 15 amino acids. CDR3 sequence (DNA): TGTGCCAGCAGTGAAGCGCAGGGACCCAACTATGGCTACACCTTC. It codes for CASSEAQGPNYGYTF.

The V call is TRBV9, the J call TRBJ2-1; 9 positions agree with TRBD2. From germline, CDR1 is SGDLS and CDR2 YYNGEE. CDR3 length: 15 amino acids. V gave up 4 bases and J gave up 3 bases; unmatched junction bases: 5. CDR3 in amino acids: CASSQTSGYYNEQFF. CDR3 nucleotides: TGTGCCAGCAGCCAGACTAGCGGATACTACAATGAGCAGTTCTTC. The full variable domain, with the rest looked up from reference TRBV9 and TRBJ2-1, is DSGVTQTPKHLITATGQRVTLRCSPRSGDLSVYWYQQSLDQGLQFLIQYYNGEERAKGNILERFSAQQFPDLHSELNLSSLELGDSALYFCASSQTSGYYNEQFFGPGTRLTVL.

V gene TRBV30 combines with J gene TRBJ2-3; tentative D call: TRBD2 (6 bases). V was pared by 1 base and J by 4 bases, with 15 bases between. The CDR3 spans 15 residues. Germline loops: CDR1 GTSNPN, CDR2 SVGIG (reference sequence). The CDR3: CAWSDGGNGADTQYF. DNA of the CDR3: TGTGCCTGGAGTGACGGCGGGAACGGGGCAGATACGCAGTATTTT.

This rearrangement joins TRBV30 to TRBJ2-1; D is possibly TRBD2 (5 bases). Deletions cut 0 bases from V and 10 bases from J, with 13 bases between. This CDR3 has 13 residues. The germline CDR1 and CDR2 sequences are GTSNPN and SVGIG (reference sequence). CDR3 bases: TGTGCCTGGAGTGTAGGTAGCGCCTACGAGCAGTTCTTC. This encodes CAWSVGSAYEQFF.

The chain recombines TRBV9 with TRBJ1-2, with D possibly TRBD1 on 5 matching bases. The CDR3 has 13 amino acids. Germline CDR1 and CDR2: SGDLS and YYNGEE. Trimming left V 0 bases short and J 3 bases short, with 6 bases between. The CDR3 is CASSVGRDYGYTF. For the CDR3, the DNA is TGTGCCAGCAGCGTAGGCAGGGACTATGGCTACACCTTC. The complete variable domain, with remaining parts taken from reference TRBV9 and TRBJ1-2, reads DSGVTQTPKHLITATGQRVTLRCSPRSGDLSVYWYQQSLDQGLQFLIQYYNGEERAKGNILERFSAQQFPDLHSELNLSSLELGDSALYFCASSVGRDYGYTFGSGTRLTVV.

The chain is built from TRBV11-2 and TRBJ1-2; no firm D call. The CDR3 has 16 residues. Trimming removed 1 base at V and 1 base at J, with 13 bases between. Per the germline V gene, CDR1 is SGHAT and CDR2 is FQNNGV. The CDR3 DNA sequence: TGTGCCAGCAGCTTAGGGGGTCCGGGTTTTAACTATGGCTACACCTTC. This sequence encodes CASSLGGPGFNYGYTF.

This chain uses TRBV28 with TRBJ2-7, with 8 bases lining up with TRBD1. The CDR3 is 14 residues long. Germline CDR1 MDHEN, CDR2 SYDVKM. V lost 7 bases to trimming and J lost 6 bases; unmatched junction nucleotides: 11. CDR3 amino acids: CASTIRTGSGEQYF. Written as DNA, the CDR3 is TGTGCCAGCACCATCAGGACAGGGAGTGGCGAGCAGTACTTC.

The chain carries TRBV7-2 and TRBJ2-4, with D maybe TRBD1 (6 bases). Trimming removed 3 bases from V and 6 bases from J, with 15 bases in between. The CDR3 loop spans 15 amino acids. CDR1 is SGHTA, CDR2 FQGNSA, per germline. Here the CDR3 reads CASSLQGSSPNIQYF. DNA for the CDR3: TGTGCCAGCAGCTTGCAGGGGTCCTCGCCAAACATTCAGTACTTC.

As concerns this clone: The sample has other DNA sequences that encode this CDR3 too. The CDR3 DNA sequence: TGTGCCAGCTCACCACGTGCCGGTGAGACCCAGTACTTC. Its translation: CASSPRAGETQYF. V is TRBV18 and J is TRBJ2-5; D gene unclear. V shed 1 base and J shed 5 bases, with 8 bases lying between them. Per the germline V gene, CDR1 is KGHSH and CDR2 is LQKENI. The CDR3 sequence is 13 residues long.

The V call is TRBV19, the J call TRBJ1-2; D might be TRBD1 (6 bases). V lost 5 bases to trimming and J lost 4 bases, with 11 bases between them. The CDR3 contains 13 residues. CDR1 LNHDA and CDR2 SQIVND come from the germline V gene (reference sequence). This CDR3 reads CASSSQGFYGYTF. DNA for the CDR3: TGTGCCAGTAGTTCCCAGGGGTTCTATGGCTACACCTTC.

As regards this clone: Other DNA variants within this sample encode the same CDR3. The gene calls are TRBV5-4 and TRBJ1-1; a weak D match, TRBD1 (6 bases). Trimming shortened V by 2 bases and J by 0 bases, and 11 bases separated the two germline ends. The CDR3 is 15 residues long. CDR1 and CDR2 from the germline V gene are SGHNT and YYREEE (reference sequence). Here the CDR3 reads CASSLPGQMNTEAFF. The DNA for the CDR3 is TGTGCCAGCAGCTTACCCGGACAGATGAACACTGAAGCTTTCTTT.

This chain joins TRBV7-2 and TRBJ2-4; no clear D. CDR3 length: 17 residues. The V end was cut by 6 bases, the J end by 0 bases, with 18 bases between. Germline V gene data show CDR1 as SGHTA and CDR2 as FQGNSA. For the CDR3, the DNA is TGTGCCAGCAGTCCTAGAGTCGGTATCTTAGCCAAAAACATTCAGTACTTC. Translation gives CASSPRVGILAKNIQYF.

The V gene is TRBV28, the J gene TRBJ2-3; D possibly corresponds to TRBD1 (7 bases). The CDR3 consists of 14 residues. V lost 6 bases and J 1 base, leaving 11 bases between the germline ends. Germline assignment: CDR1 MDHEN and CDR2 SYDVKM. The chain's CDR3 is CASRPRGGTDTQYF. CDR3 nucleotides: TGTGCCAGCAGACCCAGGGGGGGCACAGATACGCAGTATTTT.

The chain recombines TRBV6-5 with TRBJ2-5; D is uncertain. From germline, CDR1 is MNHEY and CDR2 SVGAGI. V was pared by 2 bases and J by 4 bases, with 14 bases between. This CDR3 is built from 15 residues. As DNA, the CDR3 is TGTGCCAGCAGTTACCTAGGCTCTACAGCAGAGACCCAGTACTTC. This encodes CASSYLGSTAETQYF.